The 20 T cell receptor beta chains in this list originate from one sample, sequenced in a study of cytomegalovirus exposure and HLA in healthy donors. It was with 60 Vbeta and 13 Jbeta primers that the PCR ran. The protocol was immunoSEQ multiplex PCR, while the TCRdb copy is restricted to in-frame clones and leaves out a portion. The profile shows approximately 150,000 clones, more than 75% of them singletons. The sample consisted of PBMCs. These receptors were taken from a man in his late teens or twenties in good health and CMV-seropositive.

V is TRBV7-9 and J is TRBJ2-1; 9 bases are a match to TRBD1. The V segment lost 1 base and the J segment 6 bases; nucleotides outside the gene matches: 4. In germline, CDR1 is SEHNR, CDR2 FQNEAQ (reference sequence). This CDR3 region has 15 residues. As DNA, the CDR3 is TGTGCCAGCAGCTTAGAGTGGACAGGGGTCAATGAGCAGTTCTTC. It codes for CASSLEWTGVNEQFF.

CDR3 nucleotide sequence: TGTGCCTTTCAAGCGGGAGAGTCCTACGAGCAGTACTTC. As protein: CAFQAGESYEQYF. The V and J genes are TRBV6-1 and TRBJ2-7; 8 bases fit TRBD2. Germline V CDR1 and CDR2: MNHNS, SASEGT. The CDR3 runs to 13 residues. J lost 1 base, V lost 11 bases, and 7 bases had no gene match.

V usage is TRBV7-7 and J usage is TRBJ2-7, with 8 bases aligning to TRBD1. The ends lost 5 bases at V and 4 bases at J; junction bases unmatched: 7. CDR3 length equals 14 residues. Per the germline V gene, CDR1 is SSHAT and CDR2 is FNYEAQ (reference sequence). This CDR3 reads CASSQGQVGYEQYF. CDR3 nucleotide sequence: TGTGCCAGCAGCCAGGGACAGGTGGGATACGAGCAGTACTTC.

The chain carries TRBV7-9 and TRBJ1-2; 9 bases match TRBD1. Trimming removed 5 bases from V and 2 bases from J; junction bases left unmatched: 9. Germline CDR1 SEHNR, CDR2 FQNEAQ (reference sequence). The CDR3 is 16 amino acids. The CDR3 reads CASSAPRDRENYGYTF. CDR3 DNA: TGTGCCAGCAGCGCACCCCGGGACAGGGAAAACTATGGCTACACCTTC.

This clone has a handful of counts. The genes are TRBV15 and TRBJ2-2, with D hard to call. The CDR3 has 16 residues. V lost 0 bases and J 0 bases, leaving 8 bases between the germline ends. Germline V gene lookup returns CDR1 LNHNV and CDR2 YYDKDF (reference sequence). The chain's CDR3 is CATSRDYGANTGELFF. The CDR3 coding sequence is TGTGCCACCAGCAGAGATTATGGAGCGAACACCGGGGAGCTGTTTTTT.

This chain uses TRBV14 with TRBJ2-7, with D unclear. V dropped 4 bases and J dropped 4 bases, with 5 bases sitting between them. Germline CDR1 is SGHDN and CDR2 is FVKESK. The CDR3 loop spans 11 amino acids. This CDR3 reads CASSLSYEQYF. The CDR3 nucleotides are TGTGCCAGCAGCCTCTCGTACGAGCAGTACTTC.

The chain employs TRBV11-3 and TRBJ1-4, with 10 bases aligning to TRBD1. Germline-derived CDR1 and CDR2 are SGHNT and YENEEA. After removal of 4 bases from V and 10 bases from J, the junction contained 3 bases not matched to a gene. This CDR3 comprises 13 residues. The CDR3 DNA reads as TGTGCCAGCAGCTCCCGGACAGGGGGAAAACTGTTTTTT. Protein sequence: CASSSRTGGKLFF.

In this sample, this clone turned up a few times. The chain recombines TRBV18 with TRBJ2-7; 7 bases match TRBD1. CDR1 KGHSH and CDR2 LQKENI come from the germline V gene. The length of the CDR3 is 15 residues. With 2 bases clipped from V and 5 bases from J, the junction kept 9 bases outside the gene matches. CDR3 in amino acids: CASSPVGTAYDEQYF. CDR3 in DNA: TGTGCCAGCTCACCAGTCGGGACAGCATACGACGAGCAGTACTTC.

In DNA form, the CDR3 reads TGTGCCTGGAGACGGCCGGGAGTGTCGAACACTGAAGCTTTCTTT. Its protein product is CAWRRPGVSNTEAFF. This chain joins TRBV30 and TRBJ1-1; D is uncertain. CDR3 length: 15 residues. The germline V gene encodes CDR1 GTSNPN and CDR2 SVGIG (reference sequence). With 3 bases removed from V and 1 base from J, the gap between germline ends came to 15 bases.

The chain joins TRBV6-1 to TRBJ2-3; 15 nucleotides align to TRBD2. V was pared by 3 bases and J by 6 bases, with 1 base of the junction left unmatched. This CDR3 is built from 15 residues. Germline V CDR1 and CDR2: MNHNS, SASEGT. The CDR3 sequence: CASSEGLAGGDTQYF. The CDR3 bases are TGTGCCAGCAGTGAGGGACTAGCGGGGGGTGATACGCAGTATTTT.

The chain joins TRBV27 to TRBJ1-5; no reliable D call. This CDR3 spans 14 amino acids. V shed 0 bases and J shed 6 bases, with 9 bases lying between them. Germline loops: CDR1 MNHEY, CDR2 SMNVEV (reference sequence). The CDR3 DNA reads TGTGCCAGCAGTTTATCGGACTCCCTTCAGCCCCAGCATTTT. This codes for CASSLSDSLQPQHF.

This rearrangement joins TRBV9 to TRBJ1-3; D uncertain. Germline CDR1 and CDR2: SGDLS and YYNGEE. The CDR3 covers 11 residues. V lost 6 bases and J lost 8, with 9 bases in between. The CDR3: CASTDGHTIYF. The CDR3 bases are TGTGCCAGCACTGATGGGCACACCATATATTTT.

The CDR3 DNA reads TGTGCCAGCAGCTTGCGAGCGAACACCGGGGAGCTGTTTTTT. It encodes CASSLRANTGELFF. The rearrangement uses TRBV7-9 and TRBJ2-2; D unclear. The V end lost 3 bases, the J end lost 0 bases, and 5 bases lay between the germline ends. Per the germline V gene, CDR1 is SEHNR and CDR2 is FQNEAQ (reference sequence). The CDR3 sequence is 14 residues long.

The V gene is TRBV7-9, the J gene TRBJ2-2, with D unresolved. V shed 2 bases and J shed 6 bases, with 10 bases lying between them. This CDR3 has 14 residues. CDR1 is SEHNR, CDR2 FQNEAQ, per germline (reference sequence). CDR3 in amino acids: CASSLQAISGELFF. CDR3 in DNA: TGTGCCAGCAGCTTACAGGCGATCTCCGGGGAGCTGTTTTTT.

This rearrangement joins TRBV5-1 to TRBJ2-3; 9 bases are a match to TRBD1. J was trimmed by 6 bases and V by 0 bases; bases with no gene match: 8. Germline CDR1 SGHRS, CDR2 YFSETQ. The CDR3 extends over 16 amino acids. The CDR3 protein is CASSLGRTGVPDTQYF. DNA for the CDR3: TGCGCCAGCAGCTTGGGCAGGACAGGGGTTCCGGATACGCAGTATTTT.

The V and J genes are TRBV19 and TRBJ1-5; D gene uncertain. The CDR3 extends over 17 amino acids. V lost 3 bases to trimming and J lost 4 bases, with 19 bases between them. Germline values: CDR1 LNHDA, CDR2 SQIVND (reference sequence). This CDR3 is CASSIFVARAFNQPQHF. Written as DNA, the CDR3 is TGTGCCAGTAGTATTTTTGTCGCGCGGGCCTTTAATCAGCCCCAGCATTTT.

This chain uses TRBV7-9 with TRBJ2-3, with TRBD1 identical over 10 bases. In germline, CDR1 is SEHNR, CDR2 FQNEAQ (reference sequence). V lost 5 bases, J lost 0 bases, and 5 bases stayed unmatched. The CDR3 has 16 amino acids. Written as DNA, the CDR3 is TGTGCCAGCAGCCAGGGGACAGGGGATAGCACAGATACGCAGTATTTT. As protein: CASSQGTGDSTDTQYF. Full variable domain (rest looked up from reference TRBV7-9 and TRBJ2-3): DTGVSQNPRHKITKRGQNVTFRCDPISEHNRLYWYRQTLGQGPEFLTYFQNEAQLEKSRLLSDRFSAERPKGSFSTLEIQRTEQGDSAMYLCASSQGTGDSTDTQYFGPGTRLTVL.

The V call is TRBV19, the J call TRBJ2-2, with 9 bases that match TRBD1. Trimming at V came to 3 bases and at J to 7 bases, leaving 6 bases not matched to a gene. There are 15 residues in the CDR3. Germline values: CDR1 LNHDA, CDR2 SQIVND (reference sequence). DNA for the CDR3: TGTGCCAGTAGTATTCTCGGGACAGGGCACGGGGAGCTGTTTTTT. This gives the protein CASSILGTGHGELFF. The entire variable domain, with the rest obtained from reference TRBV19 and TRBJ2-2, is as follows: DGGITQSPKYLFRKEGQNVTLSCEQNLNHDAMYWYRQDPGQGLRLIYYSQIVNDFQKGDIAEGYSVSREKKESFPLTVTSAQKNPTAFYLCASSILGTGHGELFFGEGSRLTVL.

V gene TRBV13 combines with J gene TRBJ2-5, with 7 bases that match TRBD2. The V gene's germline CDR1 is PRHDT and CDR2 FYEKMQ (reference sequence). V was pared by 2 bases and J by 1 base, with 4 bases of the junction left unmatched. CDR3 length equals 15 residues. The DNA for the CDR3 is TGTGCCAGCAGCTTACGGCGGGAGACCCAAGAGACCCAGTACTTC. This sequence encodes CASSLRRETQETQYF.

The chain recombines TRBV4-2 with TRBJ2-7; a possible D gene is TRBD1 (5 bases). The V and J ends lost 0 bases and 2 bases respectively, with 14 bases between them. The CDR3 contains 16 residues. Germline values: CDR1 LGHNA, CDR2 YNFKEQ. The CDR3 coding sequence is TGTGCCAGCAGCCAAGATAACAACAGGATAGCCTACGAGCAGTACTTC. Encoded protein: CASSQDNNRIAYEQYF.